These 30 T cell receptor beta chains were sequenced from one sample in a study of T-cell reconstitution after alpha-beta-depleted transplantation in children. Researchers prepared the TCRbeta library using unique molecular identifiers, the study reports. TCRdb reprocessed the PCR reads with MiXCR, giving one entry per CDR3 protein. This repertoire shows around 360,000 distinct CDR3 sequences, 10% found once; its top ten account for 2% to 3%. Here the sequenced sample was PBMCs from the stem cell graft donor, taken from the stem cell graft. Every receptor here comes from a human donor who donated a stem cell graft to a child with acute lymphoblastic leukemia.

This clonotype was counted ten times or more. The CDR3 region is CSAGLAGAYNEQFF. The CDR3, as DNA: TGCAGTGCCGGACTAGCGGGAGCCTACAATGAGCAGTTCTTC. V and J are TRBV20-1 and TRBJ2-1; 13 bases map to TRBD2. CDR3 length: 14 residues. Trimming removed 6 bases from V and 2 bases from J; junction bases left unmatched: 1. The germline gives CDR1 DFQATT, CDR2 SNEGSKA (reference sequence).

This clonotype was observed a few times. V usage is TRBV4-3 and J usage is TRBJ2-5; D perhaps matches TRBD1 (6 bases). The CDR3 is made up of 15 amino acids. Trimming took 0 bases from V and 5 from J, leaving 13 bases between them. Germline-derived CDR1 and CDR2 are LGHNA and YSLEER. The CDR3 nucleotides read TGCGCCAGCAGCCAAGAGATAACGAGGGGGGAGACCCAGTACTTC. Protein sequence: CASSQEITRGETQYF.

This clonotype came up a few times. The chain uses TRBV7-2 and TRBJ2-2; TRBD1 matches 9 bases. Germline lookup yields CDR1 SGHTA and CDR2 FQGNSA. V lost 5 bases, J lost 6 bases, and 10 bases stayed unmatched. This CDR3 has 16 residues. The DNA of the CDR3 is TGTGCCAGCAGCCCCGGACAGGGGATGGTCTCCGGGGAGCTGTTTTTT. Its translation is CASSPGQGMVSGELFF.

This clonotype was seen only a few times. The chain uses TRBV7-2 and TRBJ2-1, with D perhaps given as TRBD1 or TRBD2 (6 bases each). The germline V gene encodes CDR1 SGHTA and CDR2 FQGNSA. V dropped 5 bases and J dropped 3 bases, with 14 bases sitting between them. The CDR3 has 15 residues. The CDR3 is CASSPEGGHYNEQFF. CDR3 coding DNA: TGTGCCAGCAGCCCGGAGGGGGGTCACTACAATGAGCAGTTCTTC. Full variable domain (rest looked up from reference TRBV7-2 and TRBJ2-1): GAGVSQSPSNKVTEKGKDVELRCDPISGHTALYWYRQSLGQGLEFLIYFQGNSAPDKSGLPSDRFSAERTGGSVSTLTIQRTQQEDSAVYLCASSPEGGHYNEQFFGPGTRLTVL.

This clonotype was picked up many times. The CDR3 coding sequence is TGCGCCAGCAGCCCAGGAGAGAGTCGGGGCACTGAAGCTTTCTTT. Its translation is CASSPGESRGTEAFF. V gene TRBV5-1 combines with J gene TRBJ1-1; no clear D gene. Germline CDR1 SGHRS, CDR2 YFSETQ. This CDR3 comprises 15 residues. Trimming removed 4 bases at V and 4 bases at J, with 17 bases between.

This clonotype came up a few times. The chain joins TRBV7-9 to TRBJ2-7; 10 nucleotides match TRBD2. The V gene's germline CDR1 is SEHNR and CDR2 FQNEAQ (reference sequence). This CDR3 has 15 residues. V shed 5 bases, J shed 3 bases, and the junction held 7 bases outside the gene matches. The CDR3 DNA is TGTGCCAGCAGCCCCAGGAGCGGGAGGGTCTACGAGCAGTACTTC. Translation gives CASSPRSGRVYEQYF.

The chain recombines TRBV20-1 with TRBJ2-3; 7 bases map to TRBD2. V shed 0 bases, J shed 4 bases, and the junction held 10 bases outside the gene matches. The CDR3 is made up of 16 amino acids. CDR1 and CDR2 from the germline V gene are DFQATT and SNEGSKA (reference sequence). The CDR3 DNA sequence: TGCAGTGCTAGAGATCCCAAAGGACTAGTGGCAGATACGCAGTATTTT. It codes for CSARDPKGLVADTQYF.

This clonotype was detected only a few times. This chain joins TRBV28 and TRBJ1-5, with no clear D. Germline lookup yields CDR1 MDHEN and CDR2 SYDVKM. The ends were cut back, 2 bases at V and 7 bases at J, with 12 bases in the middle. The CDR3 extends over 14 amino acids. The chain's CDR3 is CASSLEGGWQPQHF. The CDR3 DNA reads TGTGCCAGCAGTTTAGAGGGCGGATGGCAGCCCCAGCATTTT. The full variable domain, with the rest looked up from reference TRBV28 and TRBJ1-5, is DVKVTQSSRYLVKRTGEKVFLECVQDMDHENMFWYRQDPGLGLRLIYFSYDVKMKEKGDIPEGYSVSREKKERFSLILESASTNQTSMYLCASSLEGGWQPQHFGDGTRLSIL.

The genes are TRBV21-1 and TRBJ2-6; TRBD1, the table's D call, lacks a check against the DNA. TRBV21-1 is reported as a pseudogene. The CDR3 has 19 amino acids. The CDR3 nucleotides read TGTGCCAGCAGCCCAGCCGGGACAGCCAAGCTCTCTGGGGCCAACGTCCTGACTTTC. The encoded protein is CASSPAGTAKLSGANVLTF.

This clonotype was counted between two and nine times. The genes are TRBV7-9 and TRBJ2-7; D gene unclear. CDR1 and CDR2 (germline): SEHNR, FQNEAQ (reference sequence). The CDR3 is 13 amino acids. The V end was cut by 8 bases, the J end by 3 bases, with 14 bases between. This chain's CDR3 is CASGVRVGYEQYF. CDR3 nucleotide sequence: TGTGCCAGCGGGGTAAGAGTGGGCTACGAGCAGTACTTC. Looking up the rest from reference TRBV7-9 and TRBJ2-7 gives the full variable domain: DTGVSQNPRHKITKRGQNVTFRCDPISEHNRLYWYRQTLGQGPEFLTYFQNEAQLEKSRLLSDRFSAERPKGSFSTLEIQRTEQGDSAMYLCASGVRVGYEQYFGPGTRLTVT.

This sequence joins TRBV5-6 and TRBJ2-5, with D unclear. The V gene's germline CDR1 is SGHDT and CDR2 YYEEEE. The CDR3 runs 11 residues. Trimming cost V 0 bases and J 6 bases, with 3 bases left between them. The CDR3: CASSLGQTQYF. CDR3 DNA sequence: TGTGCCAGCAGCTTGGGGCAGACCCAGTACTTC.

The DNA of the CDR3 is TGTGCCAGCAGCGTGGGGACAGCTTACTCCTACGAGCAGTACTTC. This encodes CASSVGTAYSYEQYF. The chain carries TRBV5-8 and TRBJ2-7; 7 positions match TRBD1. CDR1 is SGHTS and CDR2 is YDEGEE in the germline V gene. V lost 4 bases and J lost 0; bases outside the gene matches: 7. The CDR3 sequence is 15 residues long.

The rearrangement joins TRBV25-1 to TRBJ2-1, with 10 bases aligning to TRBD2. CDR1 and CDR2 from the germline V gene are MGHDK and SYGVNS. The CDR3 sequence is 16 residues long. V shed 7 bases, J shed 7 bases, and the junction held 13 bases outside the gene matches. CDR3 sequence: CASTQVRPSGGNEQFF. As DNA, the CDR3 is TGTGCCAGCACCCAAGTGCGGCCTAGCGGGGGAAATGAGCAGTTCTTC.

This clonotype was picked up a small number of times. V is TRBV25-1 and J is TRBJ1-2; D perhaps matches TRBD1 (5 bases). Germline assignment: CDR1 MGHDK and CDR2 SYGVNS. V lost 8 bases and J 3 bases, leaving 13 bases between the germline ends. This CDR3 spans 13 amino acids. In DNA, the CDR3 is TGTGCCAGCCACCCGGGACGGCACTATGGCTACACCTTC. Translated, it gives CASHPGRHYGYTF.

This clonotype was observed a handful of times. Here the CDR3 reads CASSEPRTRVYNTIYF. CDR3 DNA: TGTGCCAGCAGTGAACCCCGGACGAGGGTTTACAACACCATATATTTT. This sequence joins TRBV2 and TRBJ1-3; D uncertain. Germline V CDR1 and CDR2: SNHLY, FYNNEI. This CDR3 spans 16 amino acids. Trimming stripped 2 bases from V and 7 bases from J, with 18 bases between.

Many counts were recorded for this clonotype. The chain joins TRBV20-1 to TRBJ2-7; 7 bases align to TRBD2. The V gene's germline CDR1 is DFQATT and CDR2 SNEGSKA (reference sequence). This CDR3 spans 15 amino acids. Germline trimming cut 2 bases from V and 0 bases from J; bases unmatched to any gene: 7. The CDR3 here is CSARPGVAGSYEQYF. The DNA for the CDR3 is TGCAGTGCTAGACCCGGGGTAGCGGGCTCCTACGAGCAGTACTTC.

In its sample, this clonotype was seen many times. The chain recombines TRBV5-1 with TRBJ2-1; TRBD2 matches 7 bases. Germline V gives CDR1 SGHRS, CDR2 YFSETQ. The CDR3 consists of 14 residues. V lost 7 bases to trimming and J lost 3 bases; unmatched junction nucleotides: 7. The CDR3 region is CASLGLAVYNEQFF. The CDR3 coding sequence is TGCGCCAGCCTAGGGCTAGCGGTCTACAATGAGCAGTTCTTC.

This clonotype was seen more than once but under ten times. An end of the junction differs from the germline gene, which may be a read error. CDR3: CASSLDSLYGYTF. CDR3 coding DNA: TGTGCCAGCAGTTTGGACAGCCTCTATGGCTACACCTTC. The chain recombines TRBV5-5 with TRBJ1-2; a weak D match, TRBD1 (6 bases). The CDR3 consists of 13 residues. Germline CDR1 and CDR2: SGHKS and YYEKEE (reference sequence).

The chain couples TRBV13 to TRBJ2-7, with a tentative D call TRBD1 (5 bases). The CDR3 loop spans 16 amino acids. Germline loops: CDR1 PRHDT, CDR2 FYEKMQ (reference sequence). The germline V and J ends were trimmed by 0 bases and 6 bases, with 18 bases remaining between them. CDR3 coding DNA: TGTGCCAGCAGCTTAGGGCGGACATCCTTTCCCGCCGAGCAGTACTTC. Amino acid sequence: CASSLGRTSFPAEQYF.

The CDR3 region has the DNA TGTGCCAGCAGCCTTGGGACTAGCGGGATCGATGAGCAGTTCTTC. It yields the protein CASSLGTSGIDEQFF. The V gene is TRBV3-1, the J gene TRBJ2-1; 13 bases map to TRBD2. V dropped 4 bases and J dropped 8; count of bases not matched to a gene: 5. There are 15 residues in the CDR3. Germline V lookup: CDR1 LGHDT, CDR2 YNNKEL (reference sequence).

This clonotype was found many times. The chain is built from TRBV6-4 and TRBJ2-1; D not certain. Trimming shortened V by 2 bases and J by 6 bases, and 8 bases separated the two germline ends. CDR3 length equals 13 residues. Germline-derived CDR1 and CDR2 are MRHNA and SNTAGT. The CDR3, as DNA: TGTGCCAGCAGTGACGATGTAGCCAATGAGCAGTTCTTC. It yields the protein CASSDDVANEQFF.

A few counts support this clonotype. The J gene is TRBJ1-1, the V gene TRBV5-1; D gene uncertain. Germline V gene data show CDR1 as SGHRS and CDR2 as YFSETQ. The CDR3 runs 12 residues. Between the trimmed V and J ends, which lost 4 bases and 3 bases, there was a span of 7 bases. CDR3 DNA sequence: TGCGCCAGCAGCGGGGTGGACACTGAAGCTTTCTTT. Protein: CASSGVDTEAFF.

This clonotype was counted only a few times. This chain connects TRBV6-5 to TRBJ2-7; perhaps TRBD1 as D (6 bases). V shed 0 bases and J shed 2 bases, with 14 bases lying between them. Germline assignment: CDR1 MNHEY and CDR2 SVGAGI. The CDR3 is 16 amino acids. CDR3 region: CASSYSMGTRPYEQYF. In DNA, the CDR3 is TGTGCCAGCAGTTACTCGATGGGGACAAGACCCTACGAGCAGTACTTC.

The J gene is TRBJ2-3, the V gene TRBV9; the D gene is possibly TRBD2 (7 bases). V dropped 3 bases and J dropped 2 bases, with 16 bases sitting between them. The length of the CDR3 is 16 residues. Germline CDR1 and CDR2: SGDLS and YYNGEE. The CDR3 spells CASSAPGAGDTDTQYF. CDR3 nucleotide sequence: TGTGCCAGCAGCGCACCAGGGGCGGGGGACACAGATACGCAGTATTTT.

The table lists this clonotype with a few counts. This chain connects TRBV15 to TRBJ2-1, with D hard to call. V lost 5 bases and J lost 9, with 20 bases in between. The CDR3 extends over 15 amino acids. From germline, CDR1 is LNHNV and CDR2 YYDKDF (reference sequence). CDR3 bases: TGTGCCACCAGCGAATCCACCCTCTTAGTGGTTGAGCAGTTCTTC. This codes for CATSESTLLVVEQFF.

There are a few counts of this clonotype. This chain connects TRBV6-1 to TRBJ1-5; the D is unclear. The germline V gene has CDR1 MNHNS and CDR2 SASEGT. V was pared by 11 bases and J by 2 bases, with 16 bases between. This CDR3 has 14 amino acids. CDR3: CAVGTPSGNQPQHF. The CDR3 bases are TGTGCCGTAGGCACCCCGTCGGGCAATCAGCCCCAGCATTTT.

This clonotype was found many times. V usage is TRBV28 and J usage is TRBJ2-7; 8 bases match TRBD1. V shed 3 bases, J shed 1 base, and the junction held 5 bases outside the gene matches. CDR3 length: 15 amino acids. Germline values: CDR1 MDHEN, CDR2 SYDVKM. The CDR3 sequence: CASSFGQGLSYEQYF. CDR3 sequence (DNA): TGTGCCAGCAGTTTCGGACAGGGTTTATCCTACGAGCAGTACTTC.

Ten or more counts support this clonotype. The rearrangement joins TRBV12-3 or TRBV12-4 to TRBJ2-3, with D possibly matching TRBD2 (6 bases). This CDR3 has 16 residues. The V end lost 7 bases, the J end lost 4 bases, and 21 bases lay between the germline ends. CDR3 loop: CASTLGEVASSDTQYF. DNA of the CDR3: TGTGCCAGCACCCTGGGGGAGGTGGCATCATCAGATACGCAGTATTTT.

This clonotype was seen a few times. The CDR3 sequence: CASSLLSREREETQYF. CDR3 nucleotides: TGTGCCAGCAGCCTCCTATCCAGGGAGAGGGAAGAGACCCAGTACTTC. The rearrangement joins TRBV7-8 to TRBJ2-5; D possibly uses TRBD1 or TRBD2 (5 bases each). The germline V and J ends were trimmed by 5 bases and 3 bases, with 19 bases remaining between them. CDR1 SGHVS and CDR2 FQNEAQ come from the germline V gene. The CDR3 covers 16 residues.

This clonotype has at least ten counts. This chain connects TRBV7-9 to TRBJ2-5, with D tentatively TRBD1 or TRBD2 (6 bases each). The CDR3 covers 14 residues. V was clipped by 7 bases and J by 5 bases, with 17 bases between them. Germline lookup yields CDR1 SEHNR and CDR2 FQNEAQ (reference sequence). The CDR3 sequence is CASTATGGRETQYF. Here the CDR3 DNA reads TGTGCCAGCACGGCTACCGGGGGCCGTGAGACCCAGTACTTC. The whole variable domain, remainder taken from reference TRBV7-9 and TRBJ2-5, is DTGVSQNPRHKITKRGQNVTFRCDPISEHNRLYWYRQTLGQGPEFLTYFQNEAQLEKSRLLSDRFSAERPKGSFSTLEIQRTEQGDSAMYLCASTATGGRETQYFGPGTRLLVL.